The clone carrying this T cell receptor beta chain was found many times. Its target is not known. TCRdb used MiXCR to reprocess the 5' RACE reads, holding one entry per CDR3 protein. This sample has approximately 620,000 distinct CDR3 sequences, with 8.5% to 9% found just once. The sample originates from a study of identical twins. Notes on the study in general: The abundant beta clonotypes from cord blood had fewer insertions, and memory repertoires had none of this. The conclusions drew on cross-sectional statistical analysis instead of tracking the same donors. Out-of-frame TCR alpha sharing in monozygotic twins exceeded recombination model predictions.

These sequences were also reported in another study, on yellow fever vaccine responses in identical twins. Per that paper: Convergence reportedly seemed to mark part of the twins' vaccine T cell response, with personalization marking the rest.

Sequenced input: PBMCs. This receptor was obtained from a woman in her late teens or twenties in good health.

The DNA for the CDR3 is TGTGCCAGCAGCTTGGACAGGCAGCCCCAGCATTTT. Encoded protein: CASSLDRQPQHF. This chain joins TRBV7-9 and TRBJ1-5, with TRBD1 identical over 7 bases. Germline CDR1 SEHNR, CDR2 FQNEAQ (reference sequence). Germline trimming cut 3 bases from V and 7 bases from J; bases unmatched to any gene: 0. CDR3 length equals 12 residues. Filled out from reference TRBV7-9 and TRBJ1-5, the complete variable domain reads DTGVSQNPRHKITKRGQNVTFRCDPISEHNRLYWYRQTLGQGPEFLTYFQNEAQLEKSRLLSDRFSAERPKGSFSTLEIQRTEQGDSAMYLCASSLDRQPQHFGDGTRLSIL.